These 31 T cell receptor beta chains came from one sample sequenced in a study of T cell responses to AZD1222 COVID-19 vaccine. Sequenced by immunoSEQ multiplex PCR; TCRdb stores in-frame clones only, minus some. The sample has tens of thousands of clones, more than 70% seen once. This specimen consisted of peripheral blood, obtained 28 days after the second dose of the MenACWY control vaccine. The source of these receptors is an adult who received the MenACWY meningococcal vaccine as a control.

This clone was seen a few times. The CDR3: CASKRTSPGYGYTF. CDR3 sequence (DNA): TGTGCCAGCAAGAGGACATCCCCGGGCTATGGCTACACCTTC. The chain couples TRBV2 to TRBJ1-2; possibly TRBD1 for D (5 bases). With 7 bases removed from V and 4 bases from J, the gap between germline ends came to 16 bases. Germline CDR1 and CDR2: SNHLY and FYNNEI. This CDR3 is 14 amino acids long.

This chain connects TRBV19 to TRBJ1-2; perhaps TRBD1 as D (5 bases). V was cut by 7 bases and J by 2 bases, with 17 bases left in between. This CDR3 has 15 residues. Germline CDR1 reads LNHDA; CDR2 reads SQIVND (reference sequence). The CDR3 nucleotides read TGTGCCAGTAAGACGATGGACACGGCCAACTATGGCTACACCTTC. As protein: CASKTMDTANYGYTF.

This clone was recorded a few times. The chain combines TRBV7-8 with TRBJ1-2; TRBD1 might be the D (5 bases). Trimming shortened V by 4 bases and J by 7 bases, and 22 bases separated the two germline ends. The CDR3 totals 16 residues. Germline V gene lookup returns CDR1 SGHVS and CDR2 FQNEAQ. The CDR3 spells CASSSRDGYALSGYTF. The DNA of the CDR3 is TGTGCCAGCAGCTCCCGGGACGGCTATGCCCTATCTGGCTACACCTTC.

The chain recombines TRBV30 with TRBJ1-1; D is uncertain. The CDR3 runs to 13 residues. Germline V gives CDR1 GTSNPN, CDR2 SVGIG (reference sequence). The germline V and J ends were trimmed by 0 bases and 1 base, with 6 bases remaining between them. CDR3 region: CAWSVLENTEAFF. DNA of the CDR3: TGTGCCTGGAGTGTACTGGAGAACACTGAAGCTTTCTTT. Based on the CDR3 plus reference TRBV30 and TRBJ1-1, the full variable domain is SQTIHQWPATLVQPVGSPLSLECTVEGTSNPNLYWYRQAAGRGLQLLFYSVGIGQISSEVPQNLSASRPQDRQFILSSKKLLLSDSGFYLCAWSVLENTEAFFGQGTRLTVV.

The V and J genes are TRBV10-3 and TRBJ1-1; TRBD1 matches 7 bases. The CDR3 has 13 amino acids. The germline gives CDR1 ENHRY, CDR2 SYGVKD. The ends lost 9 bases at V and 7 bases at J; junction bases unmatched: 11. CDR3 protein: CAIYEGARGEAFF. In DNA, the CDR3 is TGTGCCATTTACGAGGGGGCGAGGGGTGAAGCTTTCTTT.

V usage is TRBV10-2 and J usage is TRBJ2-2, with 13 bases aligning to TRBD2. The V and J ends lost 3 bases and 7 bases, in that order; junction bases with no gene match: 5. This CDR3 is built from 16 residues. Germline V CDR1 and CDR2: WSHSY, SAAADI. In DNA, the CDR3 is TGCGCCAGCAGTGATTTACTAGCGGGGGGGGACGGGGAGCTGTTTTTT. This encodes CASSDLLAGGDGELFF.

A few counts support this clone. The genes are TRBV29-1 and TRBJ2-1, with 7 bases identical to TRBD1. V was pared by 3 bases and J by 3 bases, with 8 bases of the junction left unmatched. This CDR3 contains 15 residues. Looked up from germline, CDR1 is SQVTM and CDR2 is ANQGSEA. This CDR3 reads CSVESGDSNYNEQFF. CDR3 coding DNA: TGCAGCGTTGAGTCAGGGGACAGTAACTACAATGAGCAGTTCTTC.

This chain uses TRBV14 with TRBJ1-1; possible D gene TRBD1, 6 bases. The CDR3 is 14 residues long. Trimming removed 0 bases from V and 6 bases from J, with 11 bases in between. Germline CDR1 SGHDN, CDR2 FVKESK. The chain's CDR3 is CASSQDPRGAEAFF. Here the CDR3 DNA reads TGTGCCAGCAGCCAAGACCCCAGGGGTGCTGAAGCTTTCTTT.

The chain links TRBV5-4 to TRBJ2-3, with 9 bases aligning to TRBD2. Germline CDR1 is SGHNT and CDR2 is YYREEE (reference sequence). The CDR3 sequence is 16 residues long. Trimming removed 0 bases from V and 5 bases from J; junction bases left unmatched: 7. CDR3 residues: CASSLGGGALIDTQYF. DNA for the CDR3: TGTGCCAGCAGCTTGGGCGGGGGGGCCTTGATAGATACGCAGTATTTT. The complete variable domain, with remaining parts taken from reference TRBV5-4 and TRBJ2-3, reads ETGVTQSPTHLIKTRGQQVTLRCSSQSGHNTVSWYQQALGQGPQFIFQYYREEENGRGNFPPRFSGLQFPNYSSELNVNALELDDSALYLCASSLGGGALIDTQYFGPGTRLTVL.

This chain links TRBV7-9 with TRBJ2-7; 7 nucleotides agree with TRBD1. V lost 4 bases and J lost 5; bases outside the gene matches: 8. The CDR3 is 14 residues long. Per germline, CDR1 SEHNR and CDR2 FQNEAQ (reference sequence). For the CDR3, the DNA is TGTGCCAGCAGCTCCATTACACAGGGGAACGAGCAGTACTTC. Protein product: CASSSITQGNEQYF.

V usage is TRBV7-3 and J usage is TRBJ2-2; D is undetermined. The length of the CDR3 is 14 residues. V lost 4 bases and J lost 7, with 13 bases in between. Germline values: CDR1 SGHTA, CDR2 FQGTGA. This CDR3 is CASSSTGGNGELFF. The CDR3 DNA follows: TGTGCCAGCAGCTCGACTGGTGGGAACGGGGAGCTGTTTTTT.

This clone was found once. This chain connects TRBV7-2 to TRBJ2-3, with D perhaps given as TRBD1 or TRBD2 (5 bases each). The length of the CDR3 is 15 residues. Looked up from germline, CDR1 is SGHTA and CDR2 is FQGNSA. The V gene lost 0 bases and the J gene lost 0 bases, with 7 bases spanning the gap. The CDR3 spells CASSLAGDSTDTQYF. CDR3 bases: TGTGCCAGCAGCTTAGCGGGGGATAGCACAGATACGCAGTATTTT.

In DNA form, the CDR3 reads TGTGCCAGTAGTATGGCGGAGGGAGGGGAGAACACCGGGGAGCTGTTTTTT. This gives the protein CASSMAEGGENTGELFF. The rearrangement joins TRBV19 to TRBJ2-2, with 7 bases fitting TRBD2. CDR3 length: 17 amino acids. J was trimmed by 1 base and V by 3 bases; bases with no gene match: 8. CDR1 is LNHDA, CDR2 SQIVND, per germline (reference sequence).

V is TRBV5-1 and J is TRBJ2-3; TRBD2 matches at 9 bases. CDR1 and CDR2 (germline): SGHRS, YFSETQ. The CDR3 is 14 residues long. Trimming at V came to 6 bases and at J to 1 base, leaving 3 bases not matched to a gene. The CDR3 region has the DNA TGCGCCAGCATGCTAGCGGGACGCACAGATACGCAGTATTTT. Protein sequence: CASMLAGRTDTQYF.

The chain couples TRBV19 to TRBJ1-5, with unresolved D. The germline V gene encodes CDR1 LNHDA and CDR2 SQIVND (reference sequence). V was shortened by 4 bases and J by 2 bases, with 9 bases between the two germline ends. This CDR3 region has 14 residues. The CDR3 DNA is TGTGCCAGTAGTACGTCCGGCGGCAATCAGCCCCAGCATTTT. Translated, it gives CASSTSGGNQPQHF.

J is TRBJ1-5 and V is TRBV7-9, with 7 bases that match TRBD1. V shed 5 bases, J shed 3 bases, and the junction held 4 bases outside the gene matches. This CDR3 comprises 14 residues. The germline CDR1 and CDR2 sequences are SEHNR and FQNEAQ (reference sequence). CDR3 DNA: TGTGCCAGCAGCCGACAGGGACCCAATCAGCCCCAGCATTTT. This translates into CASSRQGPNQPQHF.

This rearrangement joins TRBV28 to TRBJ1-1; 8 nucleotides agree with TRBD1. The CDR3 runs to 12 residues. The germline V gene encodes CDR1 MDHEN and CDR2 SYDVKM. V gave up 10 bases and J gave up 5 bases; unmatched junction bases: 6. CDR3 region: CATSDRETEAFF. As DNA, the CDR3 is TGTGCCACCTCGGACAGGGAGACTGAAGCTTTCTTT.

V gene TRBV3-1 (or the pseudogene TRBV3-2) combines with J gene TRBJ1-1; D gene uncertain. The length of the CDR3 is 13 residues. Trimming removed 4 bases at V and 1 base at J, with 7 bases between. Germline lookup yields CDR1 LGHDT and CDR2 YNNKEL (reference sequence). The CDR3 loop reads CASSLRGNTEAFF. The CDR3 DNA reads as TGTGCCAGCAGCCTACGCGGGAACACTGAAGCTTTCTTT.

The V gene is TRBV2, the J gene TRBJ2-1; 10 nucleotides match TRBD1. The V and J ends lost 10 bases and 8 bases, in that order; junction bases with no gene match: 8. Germline CDR1 reads SNHLY; CDR2 reads FYNNEI. The CDR3 is 13 residues long. CDR3 DNA: TGTGCCACCGGACAGGGGGTTATAGATGAGCAGTTCTTC. This codes for CATGQGVIDEQFF.

This chain connects TRBV4-1 to TRBJ1-4; TRBD1 is a possible D gene (5 bases). The CDR3 runs 17 residues. CDR1 and CDR2 (germline): MGHRA, YSYEKL. V was clipped by 0 bases and J by 3 bases, with 14 bases between them. The CDR3, as DNA: TGCGCCAGCAGCCAAGAGATTCTCCAGGGCTCTAATGAAAAACTGTTTTTT. This encodes CASSQEILQGSNEKLFF.

The chain combines TRBV5-6 with TRBJ1-2; D unclear. Germline assignment: CDR1 SGHDT and CDR2 YYEEEE. The CDR3 extends over 13 amino acids. The V gene lost 2 bases and the J gene lost 8 bases, with 13 bases spanning the gap. CDR3 bases: TGTGCCAGCAGCTTAGGGCAGTCGGGCGGCTACACCTTC. It specifies CASSLGQSGGYTF.

This clone was seen once. This same CDR3 is encoded by further DNA sequences in the sample. The V call is TRBV30, the J call TRBJ2-7; D possibly corresponds to TRBD1 (5 bases). The CDR3 is 12 amino acids. CDR1 is GTSNPN, CDR2 SVGIG, per germline (reference sequence). Trimming left V 4 bases short and J 1 base short, with 8 bases between. In DNA form, the CDR3 reads TGTGCCTGGACAACAGGTTCCTACGAGCAGTACTTC. This codes for CAWTTGSYEQYF.

The J gene is TRBJ1-2, the V gene TRBV7-2, with 9 bases fitting TRBD1. Germline CDR1 is SGHTA and CDR2 is FQGNSA. This CDR3 has 13 residues. The J segment lost 8 bases and the V segment lost 5 bases, leaving 6 bases of the junction unmatched. This chain's CDR3 is CASSTTGGEGYTF. CDR3 in DNA: TGTGCCAGCAGCACCACAGGGGGCGAGGGCTACACCTTC.

The chain employs TRBV1 and TRBJ1-5; TRBD1 is taken as the D call from the table, unchecked against the DNA. TRBV1 is termed a pseudogene. This CDR3 is 20 amino acids long. In DNA form, the CDR3 reads TGCACCAGCAGCCAAGTATTATTAGTCCGCCGGCCCAGGGGATATCAGCCCCAGCATTTT. Its translation is CTSSQVLLVRRPRGYQPQHF.

V is TRBV7-2 and J is TRBJ2-3; 12 positions match TRBD2. The V and J ends lost 2 bases and 2 bases, in that order; junction bases with no gene match: 5. The CDR3 extends over 17 amino acids. Germline CDR1 and CDR2: SGHTA and FQGNSA. CDR3 in amino acids: CASSLTLAGGNTDTQYF. DNA of the CDR3: TGTGCCAGCAGCTTAACACTAGCGGGGGGCAACACAGATACGCAGTATTTT.

This clone was picked up a small number of times. V gene TRBV7-8 combines with J gene TRBJ2-7, with 8 bases aligning to TRBD1. The V gene's germline CDR1 is SGHVS and CDR2 FQNEAQ. V shed 2 bases, J shed 3 bases, and the junction held 6 bases outside the gene matches. The CDR3 runs 15 residues. In DNA, the CDR3 is TGTGCCAGCAGCTTATGGGCAGGGGGCAGCTACGAGCAGTACTTC. Its protein product is CASSLWAGGSYEQYF.

The chain carries TRBV3-1 (or the pseudogene TRBV3-2) and TRBJ2-7, with unresolved D. The ends were cut back, 0 bases at V and 6 bases at J, with 18 bases in the middle. Per the germline V gene, CDR1 is LGHDT and CDR2 is YNNKEL (reference sequence). The CDR3 has 16 residues. DNA for the CDR3: TGTGCCAGCAGCCAAGATCTCGGGCCCAAGCCGTCCGAGCAGTACTTC. Translated: CASSQDLGPKPSEQYF.

There are a few counts of this clone. The chain carries TRBV3-1 (or the pseudogene TRBV3-2) and TRBJ2-2, with D unresolved. Germline V gene sequence: CDR1 LGHDT, CDR2 YNNKEL (reference sequence). The CDR3 consists of 14 residues. V lost 0 bases and J lost 6, with 8 bases in between. For the CDR3, the DNA is TGTGCCAGCAGCCAAGATTTGCAATCCGGGGAGCTGTTTTTT. Amino acids: CASSQDLQSGELFF.

The rearrangement links TRBV30 to TRBJ2-6, with unresolved D. CDR3 length equals 13 residues. Trimming cost V 3 bases and J 0 bases, with 3 bases left between them. The germline CDR1 and CDR2 sequences are GTSNPN and SVGIG (reference sequence). CDR3: CAWSYSGANVLTF. DNA of the CDR3: TGTGCCTGGAGCTACTCTGGGGCCAACGTCCTGACTTTC.

The J gene is TRBJ1-3, the V gene TRBV6-1, with a possible D match to TRBD1 (6 bases). Germline CDR1 MNHNS, CDR2 SASEGT. V was pared by 0 bases and J by 0 bases, with 15 bases between. This CDR3 contains 18 residues. As DNA, the CDR3 is TGTGCCAGCAGTGAAGCAGGAGGGGGGTCGAGCTCTGGAAACACCATATATTTT. This codes for CASSEAGGGSSSGNTIYF.

Written as DNA, the CDR3 is TGTGCCAGCAGCTGGGGGACAGGGAGCTATGGCTACACCTTC. It is translated as CASSWGTGSYGYTF. The chain is built from TRBV5-6 and TRBJ1-2; 9 bases line up with TRBD1. The germline CDR1 and CDR2 sequences are SGHDT and YYEEEE. The CDR3 length is 14 residues. Trimming at V came to 3 bases and at J to 4 bases, leaving 4 bases not matched to a gene.